These 27 T cell receptor beta chains were all obtained from the same sample, sequenced in a study of human CD8 memory T cell subsets. UMI-labeled 5' RACE was used, and it produced the TCR beta libraries. For each CDR3 protein, TCRdb gives one entry from its re-call of the 5' RACE reads, without DNA. The sample data list roughly 16,000 distinct CDR3 sequences. Specimen: CD8+ stem-like memory T cells (TSCM and TCM) sorted from PBMCs. Subset described: stem-like memory CD8 T cells (TSTEM), CCR7+ PD-1- TIGIT-. The receptors here all came from a human donor in good health.

This chain uses TRBV28 with TRBJ2-2; the TRBD1 assignment by TCRdb is unverifiable without DNA. Germline V gene lookup returns CDR1 MDHEN and CDR2 SYDVKM. The CDR3 consists of 17 residues. CDR3 region: CASGRGTGYANTGELFF.

This chain links TRBV7-9 with TRBJ2-1. CDR3 length equals 14 residues. Germline lookup yields CDR1 SEHNR and CDR2 FQNEAQ (reference sequence). This chain's CDR3 is CASSFGGINNEQFF.

This clonotype is called medium-sized based on its frequency. The chain links TRBV10-1 to TRBJ2-1; TCRdb returns TRBD1, unconfirmable since there is no DNA. CDR1 is WNHNN and CDR2 is SYGVQD in the germline V gene (reference sequence). The CDR3 runs 11 residues. The CDR3 loop reads CASTSGGEQFF.

The rearrangement uses TRBV7-6 and TRBJ2-7. The CDR3 spans 14 residues. CDR1 SGHVS and CDR2 FNYEAQ come from the germline V gene. The CDR3 loop is CASSATESSYEQYF.

The chain employs TRBV29-1 and TRBJ2-5; TCRdb gives TRBD1 as the D gene, but with no DNA this cannot be confirmed. There are 14 residues in the CDR3. Germline values: CDR1 SQVTM, CDR2 ANQGSEA. The CDR3 protein is CSVASGTGQETQYF.

The V call is TRBV29-1, the J call TRBJ1-1. The CDR3 contains 11 residues. The germline gives CDR1 SQVTM, CDR2 ANQGSEA. The CDR3 sequence is CSVLVGLEAFF.

The rearrangement links TRBV14 to TRBJ2-5. This CDR3 region has 14 residues. Germline V CDR1 and CDR2: SGHDN, FVKESK. The CDR3 is CASSQTWALGTQYF.

The gene calls are TRBV28 and TRBJ1-5; TCRdb designates TRBD1, a call that cannot be tested without DNA. This CDR3 is 15 amino acids long. Germline values: CDR1 MDHEN, CDR2 SYDVKM. CDR3 amino acids: CASTSKGGGNQPQHF.

This chain uses TRBV12-3 or TRBV12-4 with TRBJ2-5. The CDR3 is 15 residues long. CDR3 amino acids: CASSPVYSLEETQYF.

The rearrangement uses TRBV7-2 and TRBJ2-7; as DNA is missing, the TRBD1 call by TCRdb cannot be tested. Germline values: CDR1 SGHTA, CDR2 FQGNSA. This CDR3 is 14 amino acids long. CDR3: CASSLVVRGKEQYF.

The chain joins TRBV4-3 to TRBJ1-2; TCRdb returns TRBD1, unconfirmable since there is no DNA. Germline loops: CDR1 LGHNA, CDR2 YSLEER. This CDR3 is built from 17 residues. This chain's CDR3 is CASSQDSGDRGNYGYTF.

The CDR3 spells CAWAQGNGDNEQFF. V gene TRBV30 combines with J gene TRBJ2-1; TCRdb gives TRBD1 as the D gene, but with no DNA this cannot be confirmed. CDR1 GTSNPN and CDR2 SVGIG come from the germline V gene (reference sequence). This CDR3 is 14 amino acids long.

The V and J genes are TRBV4-3 and TRBJ2-1; the TCRdb D gene call, TRBD1, has no DNA to confirm it. Germline V CDR1 and CDR2: LGHNA, YSLEER. This CDR3 has 17 amino acids. This chain's CDR3 is CASSQDIGRDTHNEQFF.

This clonotype ranks as medium-sized (0.01 to 0.1%) in terms of frequency. The genes are TRBV7-2 and TRBJ2-1; with no DNA, the TCRdb D assignment of TRBD2 cannot be verified. This CDR3 has 18 amino acids. Germline-derived CDR1 and CDR2 are SGHTA and FQGNSA. CDR3 loop: CASSSTGTSRRGDNEQFF. Complete variable domain (other parts from reference TRBV7-2 and TRBJ2-1): GAGVSQSPSNKVTEKGKDVELRCDPISGHTALYWYRQSLGQGLEFLIYFQGNSAPDKSGLPSDRFSAERTGGSVSTLTIQRTQQEDSAVYLCASSSTGTSRRGDNEQFFGPGTRLTVL.

The chain carries TRBV6-5 and TRBJ1-2. Germline CDR1 and CDR2: MNHEY and SVGAGI. The CDR3 contains 13 residues. The CDR3 reads CASSISRDYGYTF.

This clonotype counts as medium-sized (0.01 to 0.1%) by frequency. The rearrangement links TRBV29-1 to TRBJ1-4; there is no DNA to check the TCRdb D call of TRBD1. The germline V gene encodes CDR1 SQVTM and CDR2 ANQGSEA. CDR3 length equals 17 residues. The chain's CDR3 is CSNNQPETGMTNEKLFF.

The genes are TRBV4-1 and TRBJ2-5; TCRdb calls TRBD1, which cannot be checked without DNA. This CDR3 region has 16 residues. Germline assignment: CDR1 MGHRA and CDR2 YSYEKL. CDR3: CASSPRGAGGEETQYF.

The chain is built from TRBV10-3 and TRBJ2-1. This CDR3 has 15 amino acids. Germline CDR1 is ENHRY and CDR2 is SYGVKD. CDR3 residues: CAISKKGLNYNEQFF.

The rearrangement links TRBV9 to TRBJ2-1. The CDR3 has 14 amino acids. CDR1 is SGDLS and CDR2 is YYNGEE in the germline V gene. The CDR3 loop is CASSSSSSYNEQFF. The whole variable domain, remainder taken from reference TRBV9 and TRBJ2-1, is DSGVTQTPKHLITATGQRVTLRCSPRSGDLSVYWYQQSLDQGLQFLIQYYNGEERAKGNILERFSAQQFPDLHSELNLSSLELGDSALYFCASSSSSSYNEQFFGPGTRLTVL.

The V call is TRBV12-3 or TRBV12-4, the J call TRBJ2-3; the TRBD2 assignment by TCRdb is unverifiable without DNA. This CDR3 spans 17 amino acids. CDR3 sequence reads: CASSQSTSGGPTDTQYF.

The chain uses TRBV7-9 and TRBJ2-1; absent DNA, TCRdb's TRBD2 call cannot be checked. Germline CDR1 reads SEHNR; CDR2 reads FQNEAQ (reference sequence). The CDR3 totals 15 residues. CDR3 residues: CASSPGLLSYNEQFF.

J is TRBJ2-5 and V is TRBV6-1; TCRdb selects TRBD1, and the lack of DNA leaves this call unchecked. Germline V CDR1 and CDR2: MNHNS, SASEGT. This CDR3 is built from 17 residues. The CDR3 loop reads CASSESPYRGPVETQYF.

The J gene is TRBJ1-1, the V gene TRBV28; without DNA, the TCRdb call of TRBD1 cannot be checked. The CDR3 totals 16 residues. Looked up from germline, CDR1 is MDHEN and CDR2 is SYDVKM. The chain's CDR3 is CASSGVYGQQNTEAFF. The whole variable domain, remainder taken from reference TRBV28 and TRBJ1-1, is DVKVTQSSRYLVKRTGEKVFLECVQDMDHENMFWYRQDPGLGLRLIYFSYDVKMKEKGDIPEGYSVSREKKERFSLILESASTNQTSMYLCASSGVYGQQNTEAFFGQGTRLTVV.

This sequence joins TRBV11-2 and TRBJ2-7; lacking DNA, the TRBD1 call made by TCRdb goes unchecked. The CDR3 extends over 13 amino acids. CDR1 and CDR2 from the germline V gene are SGHAT and FQNNGV. CDR3 loop: CASSPGQFYEQYF.

The rearrangement links TRBV9 to TRBJ1-1; TCRdb outputs TRBD1, but without DNA this stays unchecked. Germline lookup yields CDR1 SGDLS and CDR2 YYNGEE. This CDR3 has 16 residues. This CDR3 is CASSGVPGGGNTEAFF.

The genes are TRBV28 and TRBJ2-7; TCRdb's assignment of TRBD1 cannot be checked, as there is no DNA. Per the germline V gene, CDR1 is MDHEN and CDR2 is SYDVKM. The CDR3 is 17 amino acids. This CDR3 reads CASSPHTGGLEDYEQYF.

The chain couples TRBV4-2 to TRBJ2-5; the D gene TCRdb calls, TRBD1, cannot be checked with no DNA. Per germline, CDR1 LGHNA and CDR2 YNFKEQ. CDR3 length: 14 residues. The CDR3 is CASSQGQGAETQYF.